This T cell receptor (beta chain) is from a study of PD-1 blockade in classical Hodgkin lymphoma. Indicated time point: cycle 4 day 1 (C4D1), after five to seven weeks of nivolumab. Every patient had relapsed following autologous stem cell transplantation, and cohorts differed in brentuximab vedotin exposure. V was clipped by 0 bases and J by 3 bases, with 2 bases between them. CDR1 SGDLS and CDR2 YYNGEE come from the germline V gene. There are 12 residues in the CDR3. Libraries were prepared by immunoSEQ multiplex PCR; TCRdb keeps only in-frame clonotypes and omits some of them. The sample has more than 90,000 clones; roughly 78% are singletons.

The chain joins TRBV9 to TRBJ2-3, with D unclear. The material sequenced was peripheral blood mononuclear cells (PBMCs), taken before the fourth cycle of nivolumab. This TCR was recovered from a human donor with classical Hodgkin lymphoma. CDR3 in DNA: TGTGCCAGCAGCGTAGAGACAGATACGCAGTATTTT. This gives the protein CASSVETDTQYF.